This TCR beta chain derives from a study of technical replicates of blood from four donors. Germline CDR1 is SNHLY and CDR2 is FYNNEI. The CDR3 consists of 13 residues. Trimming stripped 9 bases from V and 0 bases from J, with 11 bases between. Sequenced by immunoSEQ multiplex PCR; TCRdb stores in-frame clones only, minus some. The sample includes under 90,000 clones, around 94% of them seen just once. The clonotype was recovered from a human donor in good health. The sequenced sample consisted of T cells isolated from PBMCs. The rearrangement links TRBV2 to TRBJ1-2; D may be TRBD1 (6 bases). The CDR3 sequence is CARDRRTNYGYTF. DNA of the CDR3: TGTGCCAGAGACAGGAGAACTAACTATGGCTACACCTTC.